Listed below are T cell receptor beta chains from one sample, sequenced in a study of OX40 agonist ivuxolimab in advanced cancers. Profiling relied on immunoSEQ multiplex PCR, and the TCRdb table lists in-frame clones only, not all of them. The repertoire holds around 100,000 clones, with about 83% as singletons. The source was CD4+ or CD8+ T cells sorted from blood, collected in a trial of the OX40 agonist ivuxolimab. Source of these receptors: an adult with an advanced solid tumor such as melanoma, head and neck, liver or kidney cancer. Each CDR3 is given with its conserved first and last residue. Fields, in order: V gene, J gene, CDR3 protein.

>TRBV19|TRBJ2-3
CASSTGLAGRSRTDTQYF
>TRBV4-2|TRBJ2-5
CASSQTTSGGPRETQYF
>TRBV5-4|TRBJ2-2
CASSQDGLAGGTGELFF
>TRBV5-1|TRBJ2-3
CASRLGFTDTQYF
>TRBV29-1|TRBJ2-7
CSVQQVGAEQYF
>TRBV15|TRBJ2-7
CATSRDVTVLSYEQYF
>TRBV5-6|TRBJ2-3
CASSDARTRSSTDTQYF
>TRBV7-2|TRBJ1-4
CASRPAGGRANEKLFF
>TRBV9|TRBJ1-1
CASSVVGGAAEAFF
>TRBV9|TRBJ2-1
CASSVGRGGSEQFF
>TRBV5-1|TRBJ2-3
CASSFGAATDTQYF
>TRBV12-1|TRBJ1-5
CASSFDRVGDSNQPQHF
>TRBV5-4|TRBJ2-1
CASSLDGNEQFF
>TRBV14|TRBJ2-3
CASSQVRGFNTDTQYF
>TRBV11-3|TRBJ2-3
CASSPGQGDTQYF
>TRBV10-1|TRBJ2-1
CASSESMGSYNEQFF
>TRBV5-6|TRBJ2-6
CASSLVEGAGANVLTF
>TRBV2|TRBJ1-4
CASREGGSNEKLFF
>TRBV5-6|TRBJ2-2
CASSLVGRGGTNTGELFF
>TRBV5-4|TRBJ1-2
CASSQELNANYGYTF
>TRBV19|TRBJ2-1
CASNFPGASYNEQFF
>TRBV7-8|TRBJ2-1
CASSLASTSPGDNEQFF